This TCR beta chain originates from a study of cytomegalovirus exposure and HLA in healthy donors. PCR employed 60 Vbeta and 13 Jbeta primers. Profiling relied on immunoSEQ multiplex PCR, and the TCRdb table lists in-frame clones only, not all of them. The sample contains about 120,000 clones, 65% to 80% of which appear only once. The V gene's germline CDR1 is MNHEY and CDR2 SVGAGI. The V gene lost 7 bases and the J gene lost 6 bases, with 13 bases spanning the gap. This CDR3 region has 13 residues. The V gene is TRBV6-5, the J gene TRBJ1-5, with D unclear. The receptor was isolated from a man in his fifties or sixties in good health and CMV-seropositive. Input material: PBMCs. CDR3 sequence: CASMSVEGQPQHF. The CDR3 DNA is TGTGCCAGCATGAGCGTGGAAGGTCAGCCCCAGCATTTT.